The 11 T cell receptor beta chains reported below all come from one sample, sequenced in a study of cytotoxic CD8 clonotypes in ibrutinib-treated CLL. Method: immunoSEQ multiplex PCR; TCRdb's copy keeps in-frame clones and lacks some. The data show around 150,000 clones, with more than 70% seen just once and roughly 7.6% held by the top ten. This specimen consisted of PBMCs, obtained after 36 months of ibrutinib treatment. The receptors come from a human donor with chronic lymphocytic leukemia.

The V gene is TRBV5-1, the J gene TRBJ2-1; D possibly corresponds to TRBD1 (6 bases). V lost 4 bases and J 2 bases, leaving 10 bases between the germline ends. The CDR3 totals 14 residues. Germline V gene data show CDR1 as SGHRS and CDR2 as YFSETQ. For the CDR3, the DNA is TGCGCCAGCAGCGGAGCAGGGGCCTACAATGAGCAGTTCTTC. This sequence encodes CASSGAGAYNEQFF.

This rearrangement joins TRBV5-1 to TRBJ2-1; 7 bases are shared with TRBD2. The germline V gene encodes CDR1 SGHRS and CDR2 YFSETQ. J lost 5 bases, V lost 4 bases, and 9 bases had no gene match. CDR3 size: 15 residues. CDR3 sequence: CASSQTGGNHNEQFF. The CDR3 DNA is TGCGCCAGCAGCCAGACCGGGGGGAACCACAATGAGCAGTTCTTC.

The chain uses TRBV5-1 and TRBJ2-1; 8 bases align to TRBD2. The CDR3 length is 14 residues. CDR1 is SGHRS and CDR2 is YFSETQ in the germline V gene. The ends lost 4 bases at V and 8 bases at J; junction bases unmatched: 8. The CDR3 region has the DNA TGCGCCAGCAGCATCGGAGCGGGAGTGGATGAGCAGTTCTTC. This codes for CASSIGAGVDEQFF.

The J gene is TRBJ1-2, the V gene TRBV5-4; D is unresolved. Trimming left V 4 bases short and J 4 bases short, with 11 bases between. The CDR3 sequence is 13 residues long. CDR1 is SGHNT and CDR2 is YYREEE in the germline V gene (reference sequence). CDR3 residues: CASSPDGIYGYTF. As DNA, the CDR3 is TGTGCCAGCAGCCCGGACGGAATCTATGGCTACACCTTC.

The rearrangement joins TRBV20-1 to TRBJ1-1; D remains ambiguous. The CDR3 length is 10 residues. V lost 5 bases, J lost 3 bases, and 4 bases lay in between. Looked up from germline, CDR1 is DFQATT and CDR2 is SNEGSKA (reference sequence). The CDR3 loop is CSASHTEAFF. The CDR3 bases are TGCAGTGCTTCCCACACTGAAGCTTTCTTT.

DNA for the CDR3: TGTGCCAGCTCACCACAGGGCCACGATCAAGAGACCCAGTACTTC. Protein product: CASSPQGHDQETQYF. This sequence joins TRBV18 and TRBJ2-5; D ambiguous. This CDR3 contains 15 residues. Trimming pared 1 base from V and 2 bases from J, leaving 11 bases between. CDR1 is KGHSH and CDR2 is LQKENI in the germline V gene.

This clone was seen just once. The V call is TRBV2, the J call TRBJ2-7, with D possibly TRBD1 on 6 matching bases. V lost 6 bases and J 3 bases, leaving 15 bases between the germline ends. The CDR3 length is 14 residues. CDR1 is SNHLY and CDR2 is FYNNEI in the germline V gene. The CDR3 reads CASRTPHRDYEQYF. CDR3 bases: TGTGCCAGCAGAACCCCCCACAGGGACTACGAGCAGTACTTC.

This clone came up once. The rearrangement uses TRBV27 and TRBJ2-2; D might be TRBD1 or TRBD2, each matching 5 bases. The CDR3 loop spans 16 amino acids. Germline assignment: CDR1 MNHEY and CDR2 SMNVEV (reference sequence). V was pared by 1 base and J by 0 bases, with 9 bases between. DNA for the CDR3: TGTGCCAGCAGTTTATACGGGGCAGCGAACACCGGGGAGCTGTTTTTT. This codes for CASSLYGAANTGELFF.

V gene TRBV5-4 combines with J gene TRBJ1-5; 8 positions agree with TRBD1. Trimming at V came to 2 bases and at J to 2 bases, leaving 6 bases not matched to a gene. This CDR3 spans 16 amino acids. CDR1 is SGHNT, CDR2 YYREEE, per germline (reference sequence). CDR3 in DNA: TGTGCCAGCAGCTTAACAGGGGGGGAAGGCAATCAGCCCCAGCATTTT. This sequence encodes CASSLTGGEGNQPQHF.

The chain links TRBV4-1 to TRBJ2-7, with D possibly matching TRBD2 (6 bases). CDR1 and CDR2 (germline): MGHRA, YSYEKL. This CDR3 has 18 residues. Trimming cost V 6 bases and J 4 bases, with 28 bases left between them. The CDR3 DNA reads as TGCGCCAGCAGGAAAGGTGGTGGGCCCGGGGGAAGGTTGTACGAGCAGTACTTC. It is translated as CASRKGGGPGGRLYEQYF.

The chain combines TRBV15 with TRBJ2-5; D gene ambiguous. The CDR3 is made up of 13 amino acids. CDR1 is LNHNV and CDR2 is YYDKDF in the germline V gene (reference sequence). Trimming removed 0 bases at V and 2 bases at J, with 4 bases between. The CDR3, as DNA: TGTGCCACCAGCAGAGAACAGCAAGAGACCCAGTACTTC. Protein sequence: CATSREQQETQYF. The complete variable domain, with remaining parts taken from reference TRBV15 and TRBJ2-5, reads DAMVIQNPRYQVTQFGKPVTLSCSQTLNHNVMYWYQQKSSQAPKLLFHYYDKDFNNEADTPDNFQSRRPNTSFCFLDIRSPGLGDTAMYLCATSREQQETQYFGPGTRLLVL.